The subject of this entry is one T cell receptor (beta chain). These data are taken from a study of T cells after yellow fever vaccination. Germline V gene lookup returns CDR1 SGHRS and CDR2 YFSETQ. V lost 0 bases to trimming and J lost 10 bases, with 19 bases between them. The CDR3 is 16 residues long. TCR cDNA was made by 5'RACE template switching, adding a universal primer site and UMIs. TCRdb re-called the 5' RACE reads through MiXCR, storing one row per CDR3 protein. The sample has about 85,000 distinct CDR3 sequences, less than 15% seen once. The sequencing used CD8+ T cells not binding an NS4B(214-222) dextramer, sorted from PBMCs, collected about 21 days after the first yellow fever vaccination. The chain joins TRBV5-1 to TRBJ2-2, with a possible D match to TRBD1 (5 bases). This TCR came from a young man who received the YFV17D yellow fever vaccine. The CDR3 region is CASSLDRGGEVVELFF. Written as DNA, the CDR3 is TGCGCCAGCAGCTTGGATAGGGGTGGCGAGGTCGTGGAGCTGTTTTTT.